The 18 T cell receptor beta chains below were found in one sample sequenced in a study of blood T cell repertoires in COVID-19. Here immunoSEQ multiplex PCR was the method, and the copy in TCRdb shows in-frame clones only, minus some. The profile shows 55,000 to 85,000 clones, approximately 79% of them singletons. The sample was peripheral blood. The receptors shown here come from a man in his sixties with active or convalescent COVID-19.

The chain carries TRBV5-1 and TRBJ2-5, with 11 bases identical to TRBD2. The germline V gene has CDR1 SGHRS and CDR2 YFSETQ. The J segment lost 5 bases and the V segment lost 3 bases, leaving 6 bases of the junction unmatched. There are 15 residues in the CDR3. The CDR3 DNA sequence: TGCGCCAGCAGCTCCTTTAGCGGGGGGGCTGAGACCCAGTACTTC. It translates to CASSSFSGGAETQYF.

The rearrangement joins TRBV5-1 to TRBJ2-1, with 8 bases lining up with TRBD1. Germline loops: CDR1 SGHRS, CDR2 YFSETQ. The CDR3 runs to 16 residues. V shed 7 bases, J shed 3 bases, and the junction held 12 bases outside the gene matches. Here the CDR3 DNA reads TGCGCCAGCTCCCCCCCCGGGACAGGTCTCTACAATGAGCAGTTCTTC. It translates to CASSPPGTGLYNEQFF.

The V gene is TRBV10-3, the J gene TRBJ2-5, with 10 bases identical to TRBD1. Germline CDR1 is ENHRY and CDR2 is SYGVKD. CDR3 size: 14 residues. The trim removed 6 bases at V and 4 bases at J, leaving 5 bases unmatched. In nucleotides, the CDR3 is TGTGCCATCAGGGCCGGGGACAGGGGAGAGACCCAGTACTTC. Amino acids: CAIRAGDRGETQYF.

The chain combines TRBV7-2 with TRBJ1-2, with D possibly TRBD1 on 5 matching bases. Germline assignment: CDR1 SGHTA and CDR2 FQGNSA. V lost 5 bases, J lost 4 bases, and 14 bases lay in between. The CDR3 totals 14 residues. CDR3 in DNA: TGTGCCAGCAGCCGTTTTCAGGACACCTATGGCTACACCTTC. Encoded protein: CASSRFQDTYGYTF.

This chain joins TRBV5-1 and TRBJ2-7; TRBD2 agrees at 10 bases. The J segment lost 3 bases and the V segment lost 4 bases, leaving 7 bases of the junction unmatched. The length of the CDR3 is 15 residues. Germline V gives CDR1 SGHRS, CDR2 YFSETQ. The DNA of the CDR3 is TGCGCCAGCAGCGGGGGCACTAGCGGGATCTACGAGCAGTACTTC. Translated, it gives CASSGGTSGIYEQYF.

The chain joins TRBV9 to TRBJ1-1; 12 bases match TRBD1. Per the germline V gene, CDR1 is SGDLS and CDR2 is YYNGEE. CDR3 size: 15 residues. The J segment lost 5 bases and the V segment lost 4 bases, leaving 6 bases of the junction unmatched. The CDR3 DNA sequence: TGTGCCAGCAGCCCAGGGACAGGGGGCCTGACTGAAGCTTTCTTT. Amino acids: CASSPGTGGLTEAFF. The full variable domain, rest sourced from reference TRBV9 and TRBJ1-1, is DSGVTQTPKHLITATGQRVTLRCSPRSGDLSVYWYQQSLDQGLQFLIQYYNGEERAKGNILERFSAQQFPDLHSELNLSSLELGDSALYFCASSPGTGGLTEAFFGQGTRLTVV.

CDR3 region: CASSLRPGSNEKLFF. CDR3 nucleotides: TGTGCCAGCAGTTTACGGCCAGGGTCTAATGAAAAACTGTTTTTT. The V and J genes are TRBV28 and TRBJ1-4; a possible D gene is TRBD1 (5 bases). This CDR3 is 15 amino acids long. Germline V CDR1 and CDR2: MDHEN, SYDVKM. V was pared by 2 bases and J by 3 bases, with 10 bases between.

The genes are TRBV7-2 and TRBJ2-6; D not certain. V lost 5 bases and J lost 12, with 8 bases in between. This CDR3 contains 11 residues. Germline CDR1 reads SGHTA; CDR2 reads FQGNSA. The CDR3 nucleotides read TGTGCCAGCAGCCGCACCAGCGTCCTGACTTTC. Its protein is CASSRTSVLTF.

This rearrangement joins TRBV9 to TRBJ2-2, with a possible D match to TRBD1 (6 bases). V was clipped by 3 bases and J by 8 bases, with 14 bases between them. This CDR3 spans 14 amino acids. Germline values: CDR1 SGDLS, CDR2 YYNGEE. The CDR3 protein is CASSGQVFLGELFF. The CDR3 DNA follows: TGTGCCAGCAGCGGACAGGTGTTTTTAGGGGAGCTGTTTTTT.

This clone was observed once. This sequence joins TRBV27 and TRBJ2-3, with TRBD2 matching over 9 bases. The V segment lost 3 bases and the J segment 4 bases; nucleotides outside the gene matches: 5. CDR3 length equals 15 residues. In germline, CDR1 is MNHEY, CDR2 SMNVEV (reference sequence). CDR3 region: CASSFRVAGADTQYF. CDR3 sequence (DNA): TGTGCCAGCAGTTTTCGGGTAGCGGGGGCAGATACGCAGTATTTT.

V is TRBV3-1 (or the pseudogene TRBV3-2) and J is TRBJ2-7, with 9 bases lining up with TRBD1. Losses at the gene ends were 3 bases for V and 5 bases for J; bases not matched to a gene: 2. This CDR3 has 13 amino acids. From germline, CDR1 is LGHDT and CDR2 YNNKEL (reference sequence). The CDR3 DNA follows: TGTGCCAGCAGCCAGGACAGGGGCCACGAGCAGTACTTC. Its protein product is CASSQDRGHEQYF.

This chain joins TRBV6-6 and TRBJ1-6; TRBD1 matches 9 bases. V shed 2 bases and J 7 bases; nucleotides not matched to a gene: 3. From germline, CDR1 is MNHNY and CDR2 SVGAGI (reference sequence). This CDR3 has 15 residues. This chain's CDR3 is CASSYADRGNSPLHF. CDR3 nucleotides: TGTGCCAGCAGTTACGCCGACAGGGGGAATTCACCCCTCCACTTT.

This chain connects TRBV18 to TRBJ2-3; a possible D gene is TRBD1 (6 bases). The CDR3 length is 14 residues. Per the germline V gene, CDR1 is KGHSH and CDR2 is LQKENI. The V end was cut by 3 bases, the J end by 4 bases, with 11 bases between. CDR3 DNA sequence: TGTGCCAGCTCACCGTTCAGGGGCTCAGATACGCAGTATTTT. Translating gives CASSPFRGSDTQYF. The full variable domain, completed using reference TRBV18 and TRBJ2-3, is NAGVMQNPRHLVRRRGQEARLRCSPMKGHSHVYWYRQLPEEGLKFMVYLQKENIIDESGMPKERFSAEFPKEGPSILRIQQVVRGDSAAYFCASSPFRGSDTQYFGPGTRLTVL.

This chain links TRBV2 with TRBJ2-1; 7 nucleotides line up with TRBD2. Trimming took 10 bases from V and 8 from J; bases not matched to a gene: 11. The germline gives CDR1 SNHLY, CDR2 FYNNEI. This CDR3 spans 13 amino acids. The CDR3 is CATLGLVGYEQFF. The CDR3 DNA reads TGTGCCACCCTTGGACTAGTCGGATATGAGCAGTTCTTC.

V gene TRBV9 combines with J gene TRBJ1-2; D call uncertain. The V end lost 6 bases, the J end lost 5 bases, and 20 bases lay between the germline ends. CDR3 size: 15 residues. CDR1 and CDR2 (germline): SGDLS, YYNGEE. Written as DNA, the CDR3 is TGTGCCAGCAACCCGCTCGGAGAGGGCCGGTATGGCTACACCTTC. Translation: CASNPLGEGRYGYTF. Looking up the rest from reference TRBV9 and TRBJ1-2 gives the full variable domain: DSGVTQTPKHLITATGQRVTLRCSPRSGDLSVYWYQQSLDQGLQFLIQYYNGEERAKGNILERFSAQQFPDLHSELNLSSLELGDSALYFCASNPLGEGRYGYTFGSGTRLTVV.

J is TRBJ2-5 and V is TRBV3-1 (or the pseudogene TRBV3-2), with D maybe TRBD2 (6 bases). The CDR3 has 16 residues. Trimming cost V 4 bases and J 1 base, with 16 bases left between them. Germline CDR1 LGHDT, CDR2 YNNKEL (reference sequence). Here the CDR3 reads CASSLPPTRGQETQYF. In nucleotides, the CDR3 is TGTGCCAGCAGCCTCCCCCCCACGCGGGGCCAAGAGACCCAGTACTTC.

This clone showed up just once. This chain connects TRBV7-3 to TRBJ2-7; no clear D gene. Germline values: CDR1 SGHTA, CDR2 FQGTGA. The V end was cut by 3 bases, the J end by 0 bases, with 12 bases between. The CDR3 spans 15 residues. In DNA, the CDR3 is TGTGCCAGCAGCTTGGCCGGGTCCAACTCCTACGAGCAGTACTTC. Protein product: CASSLAGSNSYEQYF.

This clone was detected a few times. V is TRBV15 and J is TRBJ2-1, with D hard to call. The ends were cut back, 0 bases at V and 3 bases at J, with 9 bases in the middle. Germline V lookup: CDR1 LNHNV, CDR2 YYDKDF (reference sequence). CDR3 length: 15 amino acids. The CDR3 sequence is CATSRDIQHYNEQFF. The CDR3 DNA follows: TGTGCCACCAGCAGAGATATACAGCACTACAATGAGCAGTTCTTC. Full variable domain (outside the CDR3, taken from reference TRBV15 and TRBJ2-1): DAMVIQNPRYQVTQFGKPVTLSCSQTLNHNVMYWYQQKSSQAPKLLFHYYDKDFNNEADTPDNFQSRRPNTSFCFLDIRSPGLGDTAMYLCATSRDIQHYNEQFFGPGTRLTVL.